The 25 T cell receptor beta chains given below trace back to one sample, sequenced in a study of blood T cell repertoires in COVID-19. Profiling relied on immunoSEQ multiplex PCR, and the TCRdb table lists in-frame clones only, not all of them. The table shows tens of thousands of clones, with 85% to 90% occurring only once. Sequencing was done on a sample of PBMCs or T cells enriched from blood (not recorded which). All receptors come from a woman aged 45-59 years who had recovered from COVID-19.

The chain combines TRBV18 with TRBJ1-1; the D gene is possibly TRBD1 (6 bases). The CDR3 is made up of 17 amino acids. The germline gives CDR1 KGHSH, CDR2 LQKENI. V lost 3 bases and J lost 0, with 17 bases in between. The CDR3 bases are TGTGCCAGCTCACCTAGAAGACAGGCTAACATGAACACTGAAGCTTTCTTT. Translated: CASSPRRQANMNTEAFF.

This chain links TRBV10-1 with TRBJ2-7; D is perhaps TRBD1 (5 bases). Trimming took 0 bases from V and 2 from J, leaving 8 bases between them. The CDR3 covers 14 residues. Germline CDR1 reads WNHNN; CDR2 reads SYGVQD (reference sequence). Here the CDR3 DNA reads TGCGCCAGCAGTGAGTCGCCAGGGACCTACGAGCAGTACTTC. The encoded protein is CASSESPGTYEQYF.

This chain connects TRBV5-4 to TRBJ2-5; D gene uncertain. Germline-derived CDR1 and CDR2 are SGHNT and YYREEE (reference sequence). The CDR3 runs to 15 residues. Between the trimmed V and J ends, which lost 4 bases and 5 bases, there was a span of 18 bases. CDR3 protein: CASSPAQDRRETQYF. The DNA of the CDR3 is TGTGCCAGCAGCCCGGCCCAGGATCGAAGGGAGACCCAGTACTTC. The full variable domain, completed using reference TRBV5-4 and TRBJ2-5, is ETGVTQSPTHLIKTRGQQVTLRCSSQSGHNTVSWYQQALGQGPQFIFQYYREEENGRGNFPPRFSGLQFPNYSSELNVNALELDDSALYLCASSPAQDRRETQYFGPGTRLLVL.

The chain carries TRBV10-3 and TRBJ2-7, with 7 bases identical to TRBD2. V shed 2 bases and J 3 bases; nucleotides not matched to a gene: 13. Germline loops: CDR1 ENHRY, CDR2 SYGVKD. The CDR3 runs to 17 residues. CDR3 amino acids: CAISEPSPSGTLYEQYF. The CDR3 nucleotides read TGTGCCATCAGTGAGCCCAGCCCTAGCGGCACCCTCTACGAGCAGTACTTC.

This sequence joins TRBV10-2 and TRBJ2-4, with 10 positions matching TRBD1. The CDR3 spans 16 residues. V gave up 5 bases and J gave up 0 bases; unmatched junction bases: 4. Germline lookup yields CDR1 WSHSY and CDR2 SAAADI. The DNA of the CDR3 is TGCGCCAGCAGTCAGGGACAGGGGATAGCCAAAAACATTCAGTACTTC. This codes for CASSQGQGIAKNIQYF.

V and J are TRBV9 and TRBJ2-2; a weak D match, TRBD1 (7 bases). Deletions cut 3 bases from V and 4 bases from J, with 16 bases between. Germline V CDR1 and CDR2: SGDLS, YYNGEE. CDR3 length: 16 amino acids. CDR3 DNA: TGTGCCAGCAGCGAGGGGGCTGGAGCGGGCACCGGGGAGCTGTTTTTT. Its translation is CASSEGAGAGTGELFF.

The chain has TRBV9 and TRBJ2-1; no clear D. The length of the CDR3 is 15 residues. Trimming took off 3 bases at V and 8 bases at J, with 18 bases between the two ends. The germline V gene has CDR1 SGDLS and CDR2 YYNGEE. In DNA, the CDR3 is TGTGCCAGCAGCGCTAGTAGCCTTTCTGTTTATGAGCAGTTCTTC. It translates to CASSASSLSVYEQFF.

This clone was observed once. The chain is built from TRBV15 and TRBJ1-2; D unresolved. The ends were cut back, 0 bases at V and 8 bases at J, with 16 bases in the middle. The V gene's germline CDR1 is LNHNV and CDR2 YYDKDF (reference sequence). This CDR3 is built from 15 residues. The CDR3 DNA sequence: TGTGCCACCAGCAGAGACCTCCGGGAATCTCGCGGCTACACCTTC. This sequence encodes CATSRDLRESRGYTF. Full variable domain (rest looked up from reference TRBV15 and TRBJ1-2): DAMVIQNPRYQVTQFGKPVTLSCSQTLNHNVMYWYQQKSSQAPKLLFHYYDKDFNNEADTPDNFQSRRPNTSFCFLDIRSPGLGDTAMYLCATSRDLRESRGYTFGSGTRLTVV.

The chain is built from TRBV4-3 and TRBJ2-2; no clear D. Germline V gene sequence: CDR1 LGHNA, CDR2 YSLEER. The V gene lost 0 bases and the J gene lost 1 base, with 6 bases spanning the gap. This CDR3 region has 15 residues. CDR3 protein: CASSQDSVNTGELFF. In DNA form, the CDR3 reads TGCGCCAGCAGCCAAGATTCGGTGAACACCGGGGAGCTGTTTTTT.

This chain uses TRBV19 with TRBJ1-3; D is possibly TRBD1 (5 bases). The CDR3 is 15 residues long. CDR1 and CDR2 (germline): LNHDA, SQIVND (reference sequence). V was pared by 3 bases and J by 0 bases, with 9 bases between. The DNA of the CDR3 is TGTGCCAGTAGTATTCAGGGCTACTCTGGAAACACCATATATTTT. Translating gives CASSIQGYSGNTIYF. Complete variable domain (other parts from reference TRBV19 and TRBJ1-3): DGGITQSPKYLFRKEGQNVTLSCEQNLNHDAMYWYRQDPGQGLRLIYYSQIVNDFQKGDIAEGYSVSREKKESFPLTVTSAQKNPTAFYLCASSIQGYSGNTIYFGEGSWLTVV.

This clone was recorded once. This chain joins TRBV6-5 and TRBJ1-6, with 9 positions matching TRBD1. Trimming took 2 bases from V and 7 from J; bases not matched to a gene: 0. The CDR3 is 14 amino acids. Germline V gene data show CDR1 as MNHEY and CDR2 as SVGAGI. CDR3 nucleotide sequence: TGTGCCAGCAGTTACGGACAGGGGAATTCACCCCTCCACTTT. Encoded protein: CASSYGQGNSPLHF.

The chain employs TRBV6-5 and TRBJ1-6, with D tentatively TRBD1 (6 bases). Germline values: CDR1 MNHEY, CDR2 SVGAGI. The CDR3 loop spans 14 amino acids. The germline V and J ends were trimmed by 2 bases and 6 bases, with 8 bases remaining between them. This CDR3 is CASSYRTANSPLHF. As DNA, the CDR3 is TGTGCCAGCAGTTACAGGACAGCTAATTCACCCCTCCACTTT.

The chain links TRBV6-2 or TRBV6-3 to TRBJ2-5; weak D call: TRBD2 (6 bases). V was trimmed by 2 bases and J by 5 bases, leaving 9 bases between them. The germline gives CDR1 MNHEY, CDR2 SVGEGT. The CDR3 consists of 13 residues. The CDR3, as DNA: TGTGCCAGCAGTTACCTGGGGAGGGAGACCCAGTACTTC. It encodes CASSYLGRETQYF.

The rearrangement uses TRBV19 and TRBJ1-1; possible D gene TRBD1, 6 bases. The CDR3 sequence is 14 residues long. Trimming took 5 bases from V and 4 from J, leaving 14 bases between them. The germline gives CDR1 LNHDA, CDR2 SQIVND (reference sequence). CDR3 DNA sequence: TGTGCCAGTAGTCCCCAGGGGAGTGTCACTGAAGCTTTCTTT. Its translation is CASSPQGSVTEAFF. Based on the CDR3 plus reference TRBV19 and TRBJ1-1, the full variable domain is DGGITQSPKYLFRKEGQNVTLSCEQNLNHDAMYWYRQDPGQGLRLIYYSQIVNDFQKGDIAEGYSVSREKKESFPLTVTSAQKNPTAFYLCASSPQGSVTEAFFGQGTRLTVV.

The chain is built from TRBV18 and TRBJ1-4, with D perhaps TRBD1 (6 bases). Trimming cost V 4 bases and J 4 bases, with 22 bases left between them. The CDR3 length is 18 residues. Germline CDR1 reads KGHSH; CDR2 reads LQKENI. In DNA form, the CDR3 reads TGTGCCAGCTCACTCGGTTCGGTGGGGACAATTTATAATGAAAAACTGTTTTTT. Amino acid sequence: CASSLGSVGTIYNEKLFF.

The rearrangement links TRBV7-2 to TRBJ2-1; the D is unclear. Trimming stripped 2 bases from V and 0 bases from J, with 11 bases between. Germline lookup yields CDR1 SGHTA and CDR2 FQGNSA. This CDR3 contains 16 residues. The CDR3 protein is CASSLSAASSYNEQFF. In nucleotides, the CDR3 is TGTGCCAGCAGCTTATCGGCGGCAAGCTCCTACAATGAGCAGTTCTTC.

DNA for the CDR3: TGTGCCAGCCAGATCCCTGGGGCCATCACCTACGAGCAGTACTTC. As protein: CASQIPGAITYEQYF. The chain combines TRBV6-5 with TRBJ2-7, with D tentatively TRBD1 (5 bases). Trimming shortened V by 8 bases and J by 2 bases, and 19 bases separated the two germline ends. The germline CDR1 and CDR2 sequences are MNHEY and SVGAGI. The CDR3 contains 15 residues.

V and J are TRBV10-2 and TRBJ2-3; 11 positions match TRBD1. The CDR3 extends over 15 amino acids. The V and J ends lost 5 bases and 3 bases, in that order; junction bases with no gene match: 4. Germline V CDR1 and CDR2: WSHSY, SAAADI. CDR3 loop: CASSRTGGLTDTQYF. Here the CDR3 DNA reads TGCGCCAGCAGTCGGACAGGGGGCCTTACAGATACGCAGTATTTT.

V and J are TRBV27 and TRBJ1-2; TRBD1 matches 10 bases. The CDR3 length is 14 residues. V lost 7 bases and J lost 3; bases outside the gene matches: 5. The germline V gene has CDR1 MNHEY and CDR2 SMNVEV (reference sequence). The CDR3, as DNA: TGTGCCAGCATGGGGGACAGGGGCTACTATGGCTACACCTTC. This codes for CASMGDRGYYGYTF.

The V call is TRBV3-1 (or the pseudogene TRBV3-2), the J call TRBJ1-2; the D is unclear. V lost 0 bases, J lost 6 bases, and 17 bases lay in between. The CDR3 contains 16 residues. CDR1 is LGHDT, CDR2 YNNKEL, per germline (reference sequence). The CDR3 DNA is TGTGCCAGCAGCCAAGATATCGGGAACATCGCCCATGGCTACACCTTC. It yields the protein CASSQDIGNIAHGYTF.

The chain joins TRBV7-2 to TRBJ1-3; 9 nucleotides agree with TRBD1. CDR1 and CDR2 from the germline V gene are SGHTA and FQGNSA. The CDR3 has 15 residues. After removal of 6 bases from V and 2 bases from J, the junction contained 5 bases not matched to a gene. CDR3 loop: CASRDRQGAGNTIYF. CDR3 in DNA: TGTGCCAGCAGGGACAGACAGGGGGCTGGAAACACCATATATTTT.

The rearrangement uses TRBV7-8 and TRBJ2-7, with a tentative D call TRBD2 (5 bases). CDR1 and CDR2 (germline): SGHVS, FQNEAQ. With 6 bases removed from V and 6 bases from J, the gap between germline ends came to 30 bases. The CDR3 runs to 18 residues. The DNA for the CDR3 is TGTGCCAGCAGTCCAATGGGGTACCCACTCCCCGCTACTAGCGAGCAGTACTTC. It is translated as CASSPMGYPLPATSEQYF.

The CDR3 DNA is TGTGCCAGCAGCTTGATCGGACAGGGCACAGATACGCAGTATTTT. Translated: CASSLIGQGTDTQYF. This sequence joins TRBV7-2 and TRBJ2-3; 7 bases are shared with TRBD1. The CDR3 sequence is 15 residues long. Trimming at V came to 3 bases and at J to 1 base, leaving 4 bases not matched to a gene. Germline assignment: CDR1 SGHTA and CDR2 FQGNSA.

The rearrangement joins TRBV28 to TRBJ2-1; 13 bases fit TRBD2. CDR1 and CDR2 from the germline V gene are MDHEN and SYDVKM. The CDR3 loop spans 15 amino acids. Trimming at V came to 2 bases and at J to 7 bases, leaving 2 bases not matched to a gene. The CDR3 DNA is TGTGCCAGCAGTTTACCGACTAGCGGGAGGAATGAGCAGTTCTTC. It codes for CASSLPTSGRNEQFF. Supplemented by reference TRBV28 and TRBJ2-1, the full variable domain reads DVKVTQSSRYLVKRTGEKVFLECVQDMDHENMFWYRQDPGLGLRLIYFSYDVKMKEKGDIPEGYSVSREKKERFSLILESASTNQTSMYLCASSLPTSGRNEQFFGPGTRLTVL.

This chain uses TRBV5-1 with TRBJ2-1, with 15 bases lining up with TRBD2. The CDR3 extends over 21 amino acids. Trimming took 4 bases from V and 4 from J; bases not matched to a gene: 18. The germline V gene has CDR1 SGHRS and CDR2 YFSETQ. CDR3 coding DNA: TGCGCCAGCAGCACACTACAACCGCGGACTAGCGGGAGGGCCTCTTACAATGAGCAGTTCTTC. Protein: CASSTLQPRTSGRASYNEQFF.